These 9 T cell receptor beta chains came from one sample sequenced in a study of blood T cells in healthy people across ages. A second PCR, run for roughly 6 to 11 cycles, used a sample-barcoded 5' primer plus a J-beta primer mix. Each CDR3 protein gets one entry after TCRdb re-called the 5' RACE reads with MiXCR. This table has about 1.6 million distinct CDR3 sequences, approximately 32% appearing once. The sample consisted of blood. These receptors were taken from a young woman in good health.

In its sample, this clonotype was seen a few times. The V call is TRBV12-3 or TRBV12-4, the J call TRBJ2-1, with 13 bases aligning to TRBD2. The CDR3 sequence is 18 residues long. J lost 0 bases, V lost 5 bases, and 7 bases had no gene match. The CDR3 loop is CASSRTSGGLSSYNEQFF. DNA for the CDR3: TGTGCCAGCAGTCGGACTAGCGGGGGCCTCAGCTCCTACAATGAGCAGTTCTTC.

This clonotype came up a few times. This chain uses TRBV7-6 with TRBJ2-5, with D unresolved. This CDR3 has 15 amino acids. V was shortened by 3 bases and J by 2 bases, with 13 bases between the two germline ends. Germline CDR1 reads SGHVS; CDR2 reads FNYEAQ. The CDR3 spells CASSFPEIGQETQYF. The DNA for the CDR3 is TGTGCCAGCAGCTTCCCAGAAATCGGTCAAGAGACCCAGTACTTC. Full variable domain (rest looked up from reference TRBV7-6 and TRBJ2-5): GAGVSQSPRYKVTKRGQDVALRCDPISGHVSLYWYRQALGQGPEFLTYFNYEAQQDKSGLPNDRFSAERPEGSISTLTIQRTEQRDSAMYRCASSFPEIGQETQYFGPGTRLLVL.

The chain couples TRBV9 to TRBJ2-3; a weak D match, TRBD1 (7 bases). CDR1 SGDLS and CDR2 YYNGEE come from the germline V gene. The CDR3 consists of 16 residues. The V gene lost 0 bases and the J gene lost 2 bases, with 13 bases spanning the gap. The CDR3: CASSVDGGQTTDTQYF. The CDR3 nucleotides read TGTGCCAGCAGCGTAGACGGGGGACAGACCACAGATACGCAGTATTTT.

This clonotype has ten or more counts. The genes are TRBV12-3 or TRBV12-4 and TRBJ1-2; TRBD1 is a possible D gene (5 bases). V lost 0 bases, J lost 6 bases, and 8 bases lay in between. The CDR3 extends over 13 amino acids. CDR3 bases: TGTGCCAGCAGTTTAGCCCAGGGTAATGGCTACACCTTC. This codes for CASSLAQGNGYTF.

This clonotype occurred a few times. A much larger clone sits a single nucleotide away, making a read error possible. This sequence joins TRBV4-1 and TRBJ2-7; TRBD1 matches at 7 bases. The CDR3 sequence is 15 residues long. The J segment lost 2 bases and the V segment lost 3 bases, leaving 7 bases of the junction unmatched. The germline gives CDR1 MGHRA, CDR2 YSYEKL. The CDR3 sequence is CASSQWEQGTYEQYF. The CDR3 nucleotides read TGCGCCAGCAGCCAGTGGGAACAGGGGACCTACGAGCAGTACTTC.

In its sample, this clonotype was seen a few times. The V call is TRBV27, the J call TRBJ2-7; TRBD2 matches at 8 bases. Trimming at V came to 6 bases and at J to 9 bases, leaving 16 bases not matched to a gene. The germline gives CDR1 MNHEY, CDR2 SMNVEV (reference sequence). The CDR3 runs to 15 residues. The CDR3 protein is CASSPVGLGARAQYF. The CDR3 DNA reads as TGTGCCAGCAGCCCGGTGGGACTAGGGGCCAGGGCGCAGTACTTC.

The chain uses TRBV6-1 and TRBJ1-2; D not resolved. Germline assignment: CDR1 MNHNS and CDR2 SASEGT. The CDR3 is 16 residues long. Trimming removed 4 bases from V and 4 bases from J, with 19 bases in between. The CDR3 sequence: CASSVGIFSSFYGYTF. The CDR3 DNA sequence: TGTGCCAGCAGTGTTGGAATTTTCTCTTCCTTCTATGGCTACACCTTC.

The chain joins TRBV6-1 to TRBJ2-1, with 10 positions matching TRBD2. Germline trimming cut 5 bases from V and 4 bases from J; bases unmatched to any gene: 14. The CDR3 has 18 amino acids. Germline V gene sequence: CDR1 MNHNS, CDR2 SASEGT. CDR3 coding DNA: TGTGCCAGCAGTCCCCTTCGGGCTAGCGGGAGAAGGTACAATGAGCAGTTCTTC. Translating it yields CASSPLRASGRRYNEQFF.

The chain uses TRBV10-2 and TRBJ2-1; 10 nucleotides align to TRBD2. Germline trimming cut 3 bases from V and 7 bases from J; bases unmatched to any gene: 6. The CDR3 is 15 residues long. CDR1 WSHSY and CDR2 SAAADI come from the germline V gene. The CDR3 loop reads CASSDVAGGPNEQFF. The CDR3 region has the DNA TGCGCCAGCAGTGATGTAGCGGGAGGACCGAATGAGCAGTTCTTC.